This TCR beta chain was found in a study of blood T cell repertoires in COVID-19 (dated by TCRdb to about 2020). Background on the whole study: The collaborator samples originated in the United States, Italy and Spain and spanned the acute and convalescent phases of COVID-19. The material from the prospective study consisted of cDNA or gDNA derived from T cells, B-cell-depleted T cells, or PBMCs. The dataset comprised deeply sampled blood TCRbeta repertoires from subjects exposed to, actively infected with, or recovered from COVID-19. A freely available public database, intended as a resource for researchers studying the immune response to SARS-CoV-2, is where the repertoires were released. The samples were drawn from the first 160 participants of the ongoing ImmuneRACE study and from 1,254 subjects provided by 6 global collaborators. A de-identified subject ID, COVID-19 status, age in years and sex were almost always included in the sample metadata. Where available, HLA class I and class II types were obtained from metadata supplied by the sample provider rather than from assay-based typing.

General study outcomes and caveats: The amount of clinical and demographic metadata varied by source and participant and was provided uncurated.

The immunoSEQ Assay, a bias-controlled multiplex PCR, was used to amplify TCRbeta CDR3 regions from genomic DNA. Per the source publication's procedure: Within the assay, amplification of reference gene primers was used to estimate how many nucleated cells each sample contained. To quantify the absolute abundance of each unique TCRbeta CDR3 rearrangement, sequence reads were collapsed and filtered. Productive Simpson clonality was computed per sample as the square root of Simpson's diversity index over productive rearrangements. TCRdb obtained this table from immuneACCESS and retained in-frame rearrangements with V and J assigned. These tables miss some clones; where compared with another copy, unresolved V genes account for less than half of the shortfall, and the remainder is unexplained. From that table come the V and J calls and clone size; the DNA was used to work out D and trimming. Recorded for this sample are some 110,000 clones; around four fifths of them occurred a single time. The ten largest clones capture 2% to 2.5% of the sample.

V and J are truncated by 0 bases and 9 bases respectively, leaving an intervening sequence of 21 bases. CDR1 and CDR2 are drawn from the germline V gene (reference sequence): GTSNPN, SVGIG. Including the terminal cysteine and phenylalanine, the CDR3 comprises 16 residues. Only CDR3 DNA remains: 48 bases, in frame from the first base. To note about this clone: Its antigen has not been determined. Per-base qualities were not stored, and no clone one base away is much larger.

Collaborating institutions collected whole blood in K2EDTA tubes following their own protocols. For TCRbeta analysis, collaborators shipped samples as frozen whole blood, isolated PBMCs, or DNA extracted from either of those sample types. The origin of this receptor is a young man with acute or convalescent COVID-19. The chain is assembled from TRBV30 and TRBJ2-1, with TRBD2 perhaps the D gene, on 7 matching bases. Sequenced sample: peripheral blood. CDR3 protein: CAWSVVGGPRLSEQFF. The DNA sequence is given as TGTGCCTGGAGTGTGGTGGGGGGGCCAAGATTGAGTGAGCAGTTCTTC.